A single sample is the source of the 32 T cell receptor beta chains below, sequenced in a study of a mutant IDH1 vaccine in newly diagnosed glioma (dated by TCRdb to the early 2020s). The antigens for these receptors are not known. Library creation used the immunoSEQ multiplex PCR assay. The immuneACCESS repertoire file appears here via TCRdb, limited to in-frame rearrangements. These files lack a portion of the clones; in checked studies, under half of the deficit traces to unresolved V genes, and the cause of the others is not known. For this sample there are around 26,000 clones; 55% to 75% appear just once. The top ten clonotypes cover approximately 10% of the sample. The time point tag for this specimen amounts to: week 11, during vaccination. A 20-mer mutant IDH1 peptide at 300 micrograms in Montanide made up each vaccine dose, which was injected subcutaneously together with topical imiquimod.

The sequences come from peripheral blood mononuclear cells (PBMCs), collected from a glioma patient whose treatment included an IDH1 peptide vaccine. These receptors all come from a man between 18 and 35 years old with glioma. Some clones in this sample may be carry-over from other donors' samples.

This chain joins TRBV7-2 and TRBJ2-3; 9 positions match TRBD2. The CDR3 runs 15 residues. J lost 1 base, V lost 6 bases, and 5 bases had no gene match. Germline V CDR1 and CDR2: SGHTA, FQGNSA. The CDR3 region is CASRSGGYGTDTQYF. The CDR3 DNA reads as TGTGCCAGCAGGAGCGGGGGGTACGGCACAGATACGCAGTATTTT.

This CDR3 reads CASSQVVTGELFF. The CDR3 bases are TGCGCCAGCAGCCAAGTAGTCACCGGGGAGCTGTTTTTT. The chain couples TRBV4-1 to TRBJ2-2, with D hard to call. The CDR3 is made up of 13 amino acids. The V end was cut by 1 base, the J end by 4 bases, with 4 bases between. CDR1 and CDR2 from the germline V gene are MGHRA and YSYEKL.

V usage is TRBV9 and J usage is TRBJ2-7; no reliable D call. CDR3 length equals 13 residues. Trimming pared 3 bases from V and 3 bases from J, leaving 10 bases between. Germline lookup yields CDR1 SGDLS and CDR2 YYNGEE. The CDR3 reads CASSAPGFYEQYF. As DNA, the CDR3 is TGTGCCAGCAGCGCCCCCGGGTTCTACGAGCAGTACTTC. The whole variable domain, filled in from reference TRBV9 and TRBJ2-7, reads DSGVTQTPKHLITATGQRVTLRCSPRSGDLSVYWYQQSLDQGLQFLIQYYNGEERAKGNILERFSAQQFPDLHSELNLSSLELGDSALYFCASSAPGFYEQYFGPGTRLTVT.

This rearrangement joins TRBV7-9 to TRBJ2-1; D remains unclear. Germline loops: CDR1 SEHNR, CDR2 FQNEAQ (reference sequence). Trimming took 3 bases from V and 6 from J, leaving 3 bases between them. This CDR3 is 11 amino acids long. The CDR3 nucleotides are TGTGCCAGCAGCTTTGGCAATGAGCAGTTCTTC. It yields the protein CASSFGNEQFF.

This sequence joins TRBV5-8 and TRBJ2-7; the D call may be TRBD1 or TRBD2 (6 bases each). The V and J ends lost 3 bases and 4 bases respectively, with 14 bases between them. CDR3 size: 14 residues. The germline gives CDR1 SGHTS, CDR2 YDEGEE. This chain's CDR3 is CASSSRTGRYEQYF. Here the CDR3 DNA reads TGTGCCAGCAGCTCCCGCACAGGGAGGTACGAGCAGTACTTC.

The J gene is TRBJ1-1, the V gene TRBV29-1; D might be TRBD1 (5 bases). The germline CDR1 and CDR2 sequences are SQVTM and ANQGSEA. The ends were cut back, 6 bases at V and 0 bases at J, with 8 bases in the middle. This CDR3 comprises 12 residues. This CDR3 is CSVLRVNTEAFF. The CDR3 bases are TGCAGCGTGCTCAGGGTGAACACTGAAGCTTTCTTT. The full variable domain, completed using reference TRBV29-1 and TRBJ1-1, is SAVISQKPSRDICQRGTSLTIQCQVDSQVTMMFWYRQQPGQSLTLIATANQGSEATYESGFVIDKFPISRPNLTFSTLTVSNMSPEDSSIYLCSVLRVNTEAFFGQGTRLTVV.

This chain joins TRBV5-6 and TRBJ2-5, with D uncertain. Germline V gives CDR1 SGHDT, CDR2 YYEEEE. V lost 0 bases and J lost 3, with 12 bases in between. The CDR3 has 15 residues. The CDR3 loop reads CASSLDGDQKETQYF. The CDR3 DNA reads as TGTGCCAGCAGCTTGGACGGAGACCAGAAAGAGACCCAGTACTTC.

The chain uses TRBV9 and TRBJ2-1; 7 bases agree with TRBD2. With 0 bases clipped from V and 10 bases from J, the junction kept 13 bases outside the gene matches. CDR1 and CDR2 from the germline V gene are SGDLS and YYNGEE. The CDR3 totals 16 residues. The chain's CDR3 is CASSVVGSGGPREQFF. In nucleotides, the CDR3 is TGTGCCAGCAGCGTAGTCGGCTCGGGAGGTCCACGGGAGCAGTTCTTC.

This rearrangement joins TRBV6-5 to TRBJ2-5; 7 positions match TRBD1. V trimming: 2 bases; J trimming: 5 bases; junction bases outside the gene matches: 5. Germline CDR1 MNHEY, CDR2 SVGAGI. This CDR3 has 14 residues. The CDR3 DNA follows: TGTGCCAGCAGTTACACGAACAGGGGTGAGACCCAGTACTTC. It translates to CASSYTNRGETQYF.

This clone was picked up one time. This chain links TRBV25-1 with TRBJ2-5; D is unclear. CDR1 and CDR2 (germline): MGHDK, SYGVNS. The CDR3 runs to 14 residues. The ends were cut back, 3 bases at V and 4 bases at J, with 12 bases in the middle. Here the CDR3 reads CASSDPVLGETQYF. CDR3 sequence (DNA): TGTGCCAGCAGTGACCCAGTGCTCGGAGAGACCCAGTACTTC.

The rearrangement joins TRBV5-1 to TRBJ1-5; 10 positions agree with TRBD1. CDR3 length: 15 residues. The germline V gene has CDR1 SGHRS and CDR2 YFSETQ. After removal of 4 bases from V and 4 bases from J, the junction contained 5 bases not matched to a gene. CDR3 DNA sequence: TGCGCCAGCAGCCCCGGACAGGGGGGTAATCAGCCCCAGCATTTT. It translates to CASSPGQGGNQPQHF.

The chain is built from TRBV5-4 and TRBJ2-5, with 15 bases fitting TRBD2. The CDR3 consists of 19 residues. Trimming at V came to 3 bases and at J to 1 base, leaving 10 bases not matched to a gene. Germline lookup yields CDR1 SGHNT and CDR2 YYREEE (reference sequence). CDR3: CASSSGLAGGRGLQETQYF. CDR3 DNA: TGTGCCAGCAGCTCCGGACTAGCGGGGGGGCGGGGACTCCAAGAGACCCAGTACTTC.

The rearrangement uses TRBV19 and TRBJ2-5, with 7 bases fitting TRBD1. J lost 4 bases, V lost 6 bases, and 5 bases had no gene match. The V gene's germline CDR1 is LNHDA and CDR2 SQIVND (reference sequence). The CDR3 has 13 residues. CDR3 DNA sequence: TGTGCCAGTAGGTCGACAGGGAGAGAGACCCAGTACTTC. It specifies CASRSTGRETQYF. The complete variable domain, with remaining parts taken from reference TRBV19 and TRBJ2-5, reads DGGITQSPKYLFRKEGQNVTLSCEQNLNHDAMYWYRQDPGQGLRLIYYSQIVNDFQKGDIAEGYSVSREKKESFPLTVTSAQKNPTAFYLCASRSTGRETQYFGPGTRLLVL.

The chain couples TRBV10-3 to TRBJ1-3; D gene unclear. Trimming took 0 bases from V and 0 from J, leaving 15 bases between them. Germline CDR1 reads ENHRY; CDR2 reads SYGVKD. This CDR3 has 18 amino acids. The CDR3 spells CAISESLQTITSGNTIYF. The CDR3 DNA sequence: TGTGCCATCAGTGAGTCTCTGCAAACCATTACCTCTGGAAACACCATATATTTT.

The V gene is TRBV5-5, the J gene TRBJ2-3; TRBD1 matches at 9 bases. The CDR3 extends over 15 amino acids. Germline lookup yields CDR1 SGHKS and CDR2 YYEKEE (reference sequence). J gave up 4 bases and V 0 bases, and 3 bases lay outside the gene matches. CDR3 sequence (DNA): TGTGCCAGCAGCTTGGTTACAGGGGGCCCAGATACGCAGTATTTT. Protein: CASSLVTGGPDTQYF. The complete variable domain, with remaining parts taken from reference TRBV5-5 and TRBJ2-3, reads DAGVTQSPTHLIKTRGQQVTLRCSPISGHKSVSWYQQVLGQGPQFIFQYYEKEERGRGNFPDRFSARQFPNYSSELNVNALLLGDSALYLCASSLVTGGPDTQYFGPGTRLTVL.

As DNA, the CDR3 is TGCGCCAGCAGCTTTCAAGCAGCCATGAACACTGAAGCTTTCTTT. Translation: CASSFQAAMNTEAFF. This chain connects TRBV5-1 to TRBJ1-1; D is undetermined. Trimming took off 2 bases at V and 0 bases at J, with 11 bases between the two ends. The CDR3 totals 15 residues. Germline CDR1 is SGHRS and CDR2 is YFSETQ.

V is TRBV9 and J is TRBJ2-4; no firm D call. V lost 0 bases and J 9 bases, leaving 10 bases between the germline ends. This CDR3 has 13 residues. In germline, CDR1 is SGDLS, CDR2 YYNGEE. The CDR3 DNA follows: TGTGCCAGCAGCGTAGAGACCGTCGGCATTCAGTACTTC. Protein product: CASSVETVGIQYF.

The chain combines TRBV9 with TRBJ2-2; TRBD1 agrees at 12 bases. V dropped 2 bases and J dropped 5; count of bases not matched to a gene: 1. CDR1 and CDR2 (germline): SGDLS, YYNGEE. There are 15 residues in the CDR3. The chain's CDR3 is CASSVGQGATGELFF. CDR3 in DNA: TGTGCCAGCAGCGTGGGACAGGGGGCTACCGGGGAGCTGTTTTTT.

The rearrangement links TRBV7-3 to TRBJ2-1, with 12 bases identical to TRBD2. The V segment lost 2 bases and the J segment 9 bases; nucleotides outside the gene matches: 5. CDR1 is SGHTA, CDR2 FQGTGA, per germline. This CDR3 spans 15 amino acids. The CDR3 coding sequence is TGTGCCAGCAGCTTATCAATGACTAGCGGGGGTGAGCAGTTCTTC. Translation gives CASSLSMTSGGEQFF.

In DNA, the CDR3 is TGTGCCAGTCTACAGGGGGAGGAAAAACTGTTTTTT. This encodes CASLQGEEKLFF. This chain uses TRBV19 with TRBJ1-4; 8 bases are shared with TRBD1. Germline V gene data show CDR1 as LNHDA and CDR2 as SQIVND (reference sequence). V was clipped by 8 bases and J by 8 bases; unmatched bases: 4. This CDR3 comprises 12 residues.

The gene calls are TRBV7-2 and TRBJ1-6, with D perhaps matching TRBD1 (5 bases). Germline V gene data show CDR1 as SGHTA and CDR2 as FQGNSA. The CDR3 is 17 residues long. Trimming left V 4 bases short and J 7 bases short, with 20 bases between. The CDR3 DNA reads TGTGCCAGCAGCTCCCCAACGGGAGGGGTCTACAATTCACCCCTCCACTTT. Translated, it gives CASSSPTGGVYNSPLHF.

The chain uses TRBV4-2 and TRBJ1-1; D is perhaps TRBD1 (6 bases). Germline CDR1 is LGHNA and CDR2 is YNFKEQ. The ends were cut back, 4 bases at V and 6 bases at J, with 15 bases in the middle. The CDR3 is 14 residues long. The CDR3 DNA sequence: TGTGCCAGCAGCCCTCTGGGGGCATGGGCTGAAGCTTTCTTT. This codes for CASSPLGAWAEAFF.

This clone has just a few counts. The V gene is TRBV5-1, the J gene TRBJ1-2; D unclear. Germline V lookup: CDR1 SGHRS, CDR2 YFSETQ. CDR3 length: 14 residues. Trimming shortened V by 0 bases and J by 2 bases, and 8 bases separated the two germline ends. CDR3 amino acids: CASSLGHPNYGYTF. The CDR3 nucleotides are TGCGCCAGCAGCTTGGGACACCCAAACTATGGCTACACCTTC.

Only a few counts were recorded for this clone. The V gene is TRBV19, the J gene TRBJ1-5; 8 nucleotides match TRBD1. The trim removed 0 bases at V and 6 bases at J, leaving 4 bases unmatched. Germline CDR1 and CDR2: LNHDA and SQIVND (reference sequence). This CDR3 contains 15 residues. The CDR3 reads CASSIDQGAVQPQHF. The CDR3 DNA sequence: TGTGCCAGTAGTATAGATCAGGGGGCGGTTCAGCCCCAGCATTTT.

The chain recombines TRBV25-1 with TRBJ2-7, with D unresolved. Germline lookup yields CDR1 MGHDK and CDR2 SYGVNS. This CDR3 has 10 amino acids. With 10 bases removed from V and 3 bases from J, the gap between germline ends came to 7 bases. The CDR3 sequence: CATYSYEQYF. CDR3 nucleotide sequence: TGTGCCACCTACAGCTACGAGCAGTACTTC.

The gene calls are TRBV7-8 and TRBJ1-2; a weak D match, TRBD1 (6 bases). Germline V CDR1 and CDR2: SGHVS, FQNEAQ. V was clipped by 8 bases and J by 4 bases, with 20 bases between them. The CDR3 runs 15 residues. The CDR3 nucleotides read TGTGCCAGCGGGAACAGGGAAGTGAGAGCCTATGGCTACACCTTC. This translates into CASGNREVRAYGYTF.

The gene calls are TRBV5-1 and TRBJ2-1; TRBD1 might be the D (6 bases). CDR1 is SGHRS, CDR2 YFSETQ, per germline. The CDR3 has 15 residues. V dropped 2 bases and J dropped 6 bases, with 15 bases sitting between them. CDR3 in DNA: TGCGCCAGCAGCTTACAGGGTTCTATGGGCAATGAGCAGTTCTTC. Protein sequence: CASSLQGSMGNEQFF. Variable domain in full (rest from reference TRBV5-1 and TRBJ2-1): KAGVTQTPRYLIKTRGQQVTLSCSPISGHRSVSWYQQTPGQGLQFLFEYFSETQRNKGNFPGRFSGRQFSNSRSEMNVSTLELGDSALYLCASSLQGSMGNEQFFGPGTRLTVL.

V is TRBV27 and J is TRBJ2-5; possibly TRBD2 for D (5 bases). This CDR3 is 15 amino acids long. Trimming took off 5 bases at V and 4 bases at J, with 17 bases between the two ends. Per the germline V gene, CDR1 is MNHEY and CDR2 is SMNVEV (reference sequence). CDR3 nucleotide sequence: TGTGCCAGCAGTCCTAGGCTAGGGAGTAGAGAGACCCAGTACTTC. This encodes CASSPRLGSRETQYF.

This clone was detected only once. CDR3 sequence: CASSLGQGALDEQYF. CDR3 DNA: TGTGCCAGCAGCCTTGGACAGGGGGCACTAGACGAGCAGTACTTC. The rearrangement uses TRBV11-2 and TRBJ2-7; 11 bases fit TRBD1. V gave up 5 bases and J gave up 5 bases; unmatched junction bases: 8. CDR3 length: 15 amino acids. Germline CDR1 is SGHAT and CDR2 is FQNNGV.

The chain carries TRBV14 and TRBJ2-7; D is unresolved. The CDR3 covers 11 residues. Germline CDR1 SGHDN, CDR2 FVKESK. Trimming pared 7 bases from V and 3 bases from J, leaving 7 bases between. This CDR3 is CASTGGYEQYF. CDR3 coding DNA: TGTGCCAGCACGGGCGGCTACGAGCAGTACTTC.

The chain has TRBV7-6 and TRBJ1-5; D not resolved. Between the trimmed V and J ends, which lost 2 bases and 1 base, there was a span of 3 bases. The germline gives CDR1 SGHVS, CDR2 FNYEAQ. This CDR3 has 13 amino acids. In DNA form, the CDR3 reads TGTGCCAGCAGCTTAATGAGCAATCAGCCCCAGCATTTT. This gives the protein CASSLMSNQPQHF. Using reference TRBV7-6 and TRBJ1-5 for the parts outside the CDR3, the full variable domain is GAGVSQSPRYKVTKRGQDVALRCDPISGHVSLYWYRQALGQGPEFLTYFNYEAQQDKSGLPNDRFSAERPEGSISTLTIQRTEQRDSAMYRCASSLMSNQPQHFGDGTRLSIL.

In this sample, this clone turned up a few times. J is TRBJ1-1 and V is TRBV6-5, with no clear D. Germline V lookup: CDR1 MNHEY, CDR2 SVGAGI. V lost 0 bases and J lost 0, with 5 bases in between. The CDR3 is made up of 14 amino acids. This chain's CDR3 is CASSYSEVNTEAFF. The CDR3 nucleotides read TGTGCCAGCAGTTACTCGGAGGTGAACACTGAAGCTTTCTTT.